This note documents a single T cell receptor beta chain sequence. What it binds is not known. The sample carries other DNA sequences with the same CDR3. These data come from a study of shared clonotypes between healthy human individuals. V was trimmed by 5 bases and J by 1 base, leaving 12 bases between them. The CDR3 runs 15 residues. CDR1 is MNHEY, CDR2 SMNVEV, per germline (reference sequence). Naive CD8 cells lacked CD45RO, underwent positive selection for CCR7 and left out terminally differentiated effector memory CD45RA+ cells. Study-wide findings and caveats: Generation probability values for non-shared clonotypes were lower than those for clonotypes shared by all four donors.

For sorted subsets, 150 to 250 ng DNA per replicate equaled roughly 30,000 T cell genomes. Authors' processing steps: Junction-only sequences without quality scores were provided by ImmunoSEQ, so filtering was different. This table comes from immunoSEQ multiplex PCR, and its TCRdb copy is limited to in-frame clones, with some not included. The V and J calls and clone size were taken over from that table, and D and trimming were inferred from the DNA. The table has around 1,900,000 clones, 93% seen once; the top ten hold 1.5% to 2%. The TCR originated in a man aged 18 to 29 in good health. Some clones in this sample may be carry-over from other donors' samples. Sequencing used naive CD8+ T cells from PBMCs. The V gene is TRBV27, the J gene TRBJ1-5; D call uncertain. The CDR3 reads CASSPGPGSNQPQHF. The CDR3 DNA sequence: TGTGCCAGCAGTCCGGGCCCCGGGAGCAATCAGCCCCAGCATTTT.